This is a list of T cell receptor beta chains from one sample in a study of blood T cell repertoires in COVID-19. TCRdb's copy holds only in-frame clones and misses some; the assay was immunoSEQ multiplex PCR. The sample records fewer than 100,000 clones, around nine tenths being singletons. Input material: peripheral blood. These receptors were collected from a woman over 75 with acute or convalescent COVID-19. CDR3s include the opening cysteine and the closing phenylalanine or tryptophan. A D gene is named only where the DNA matches it firmly. Not every row has a clone size; where given, it reads once, few, many or a size class.

D gene: -
V gene: TRBV5-1
J gene: TRBJ2-7
clone size: -
CDR3 DNA: TGCGCCAGCAGCTTGGCCGCGTCAGGATCCTACGAGCAGTACTTC
CDR3 protein: CASSLAASGSYEQYF

D gene: TRBD1
V gene: TRBV6-6
J gene: TRBJ2-7
clone size: few
CDR3 DNA: TGTGCCAGCAATCCGACAGGGAGCTCCTACGAGCAGTACTTC
CDR3 protein: CASNPTGSSYEQYF

D gene: TRBD1
V gene: TRBV7-2
J gene: TRBJ2-1
clone size: -
CDR3 DNA: TGTGCCAGCAGCTTGCCTGGACAGGGTGATGAGCAGTTCTTC
CDR3 protein: CASSLPGQGDEQFF

D gene: TRBD1
V gene: TRBV7-2
J gene: TRBJ1-2
clone size: once
CDR3 DNA: TGTGCCAGCAGCCCGGGGACAGGGGGCTATGGCTACACCTTC
CDR3 protein: CASSPGTGGYGYTF

D gene: -
V gene: TRBV3-1/TRBV3-2
J gene: TRBJ1-3
clone size: few
CDR3 DNA: TGTGCCAGCAGCCCAGGTGGGGCAGGTGGCTCTGGAAACACCATATATTTT
CDR3 protein: CASSPGGAGGSGNTIYF

D gene: -
V gene: TRBV6-6
J gene: TRBJ2-5
clone size: -
CDR3 DNA: TGTGCCAGCAGTTACTCGAGTCGGGGAGAGACCCAGTACTTC
CDR3 protein: CASSYSSRGETQYF

D gene: -
V gene: TRBV9
J gene: TRBJ2-1
clone size: -
CDR3 DNA: TGTGCCAGCAGCGCAAAAAAGACAGGCAGCTCCTACAATGAGCAGTTCTTC
CDR3 protein: CASSAKKTGSSYNEQFF

D gene: TRBD2
V gene: TRBV29-1
J gene: TRBJ2-1
clone size: once
CDR3 DNA: TGCAGCGCAACAGGACTAGCGGGAAGGCGGGAGCAGTTCTTC
CDR3 protein: CSATGLAGRREQFF

D gene: TRBD2
V gene: TRBV3-1/TRBV3-2
J gene: TRBJ2-5
clone size: -
CDR3 DNA: TGTGCCAGCAGCCACGGCGGGAGGAAAGTGGAGACCCAGTACTTC
CDR3 protein: CASSHGGRKVETQYF

D gene: -
V gene: TRBV21-1
J gene: TRBJ2-5
clone size: -
CDR3 DNA: TGTGCCAGCAGCCTACCTGACAGGGGAGGCGAGAAAGGGACCCAGTACTTC
CDR3 protein: CASSLPDRGGEKGTQYF

D gene: -
V gene: TRBV6-5
J gene: TRBJ2-1
clone size: -
CDR3 DNA: TGTGCCAGCAGTTACTCCCGGGACAATGAGCAGTTCTTC
CDR3 protein: CASSYSRDNEQFF

D gene: -
V gene: TRBV12-5
J gene: TRBJ1-6
clone size: -
CDR3 DNA: TGTGCTAGTGGGGACAGTTTCTATAATTCACCCCTCCACTTT
CDR3 protein: CASGDSFYNSPLHF

D gene: TRBD2
V gene: TRBV4-2
J gene: TRBJ2-7
clone size: -
CDR3 DNA: TGTGCCAGCAGCCAAACCAATCGGGGGGGCGAGCAGTACTTC
CDR3 protein: CASSQTNRGGEQYF

D gene: -
V gene: TRBV6-6
J gene: TRBJ2-2
clone size: -
CDR3 DNA: TGTGCCAGCAGTTTGACTAACACCGGGGAGCTGTTTTTT
CDR3 protein: CASSLTNTGELFF

D gene: -
V gene: TRBV7-8
J gene: TRBJ2-1
clone size: -
CDR3 DNA: TGTGCCAGCAGCTTTAGGCCGCGAGGGAGCACCTACAATGAGCAGTTCTTC
CDR3 protein: CASSFRPRGSTYNEQFF

D gene: TRBD1
V gene: TRBV6-2/TRBV6-3
J gene: TRBJ1-1
clone size: -
CDR3 DNA: TGTGCCAGCAGTTACTCGCGGACAGGGGTTGAAGCTTTCTTT
CDR3 protein: CASSYSRTGVEAFF

D gene: -
V gene: TRBV3-1/TRBV3-2
J gene: TRBJ1-1
clone size: -
CDR3 DNA: TGTGCCAGCAGCCAAACGTCACCAGGAGAAGCTTTCTTT
CDR3 protein: CASSQTSPGEAFF

D gene: TRBD1
V gene: TRBV4-1
J gene: TRBJ2-7
clone size: -
CDR3 DNA: TGCGCCAGCAGCCCCGGAGACAGGGGGCACTCCTACGAGCAGTACTTC
CDR3 protein: CASSPGDRGHSYEQYF

D gene: -
V gene: TRBV5-1
J gene: TRBJ2-7
clone size: -
CDR3 DNA: TGCGCCAGCAGGGCAGGGCTTGGCTACGAGCAGTACTTC
CDR3 protein: CASRAGLGYEQYF

D gene: TRBD2
V gene: TRBV11-2
J gene: TRBJ2-5
clone size: -
CDR3 DNA: TGTGCCAGCAGCCCCAGGGGAGCGGGAGGATGGGAGACCCAGTACTTC
CDR3 protein: CASSPRGAGGWETQYF

D gene: -
V gene: TRBV11-2
J gene: TRBJ1-2
clone size: -
CDR3 DNA: TGTGCCAGCAGCCCCTCCGCGGTTCCCTATGGCTACACCTTC
CDR3 protein: CASSPSAVPYGYTF

D gene: TRBD2
V gene: TRBV28
J gene: TRBJ2-2
clone size: -
CDR3 DNA: TGTGCCAGCAGCGGACTAGCGGGAGCGGGGACCGGGGAGCTGTTTTTT
CDR3 protein: CASSGLAGAGTGELFF

D gene: -
V gene: TRBV3-1/TRBV3-2
J gene: TRBJ2-6
clone size: -
CDR3 DNA: TGTGCCAGCAGCCAAGGGGCAGGGGTCGGCTCTGGGGCCAACGTCCTGACTTTC
CDR3 protein: CASSQGAGVGSGANVLTF

D gene: -
V gene: TRBV6-2/TRBV6-3
J gene: TRBJ1-5
clone size: -
CDR3 DNA: TGTGCCAGCAGCCTCACGCGGATCAATCAGCCCCAGCATTTT
CDR3 protein: CASSLTRINQPQHF

D gene: -
V gene: TRBV28
J gene: TRBJ1-2
clone size: -
CDR3 DNA: TGTGCCAGCAGTTTACAGGTGACTAACTATGGCTACACCTTC
CDR3 protein: CASSLQVTNYGYTF

D gene: TRBD1
V gene: TRBV11-3
J gene: TRBJ1-4
clone size: -
CDR3 DNA: TGTGCCAGCAGCCTGCGGCAGGGGGCGCGTAATGAAAAACTGTTTTTT
CDR3 protein: CASSLRQGARNEKLFF

D gene: TRBD2
V gene: TRBV7-2
J gene: TRBJ2-7
clone size: -
CDR3 DNA: TGTGCCAGCAGCTTAAACGGGGGGGCGTACGAGCAGTACTTC
CDR3 protein: CASSLNGGAYEQYF

D gene: TRBD1
V gene: TRBV7-9
J gene: TRBJ2-7
clone size: -
CDR3 DNA: TGTGCCAGCAGCTCACAAGCGGCGGGACAGGGGGCACACGAGCAGTACTTC
CDR3 protein: CASSSQAAGQGAHEQYF

D gene: TRBD2
V gene: TRBV5-1
J gene: TRBJ2-3
clone size: -
CDR3 DNA: TGCGCCAGCAGCTTGGAGGGACTAGGAGTCGCAGATACGCAGTATTTT
CDR3 protein: CASSLEGLGVADTQYF

D gene: TRBD2
V gene: TRBV10-3
J gene: TRBJ2-1
clone size: -
CDR3 DNA: TGTGCCATCAGGGCCCTCAGGACTAGCGGGGGCGATGAGCAGTTCTTC
CDR3 protein: CAIRALRTSGGDEQFF

D gene: TRBD1
V gene: TRBV9
J gene: TRBJ2-7
clone size: -
CDR3 DNA: TGTGCCAGCAGCGTAGCCGGGACAGGGGGCTACGAGCAGTACTTC
CDR3 protein: CASSVAGTGGYEQYF

D gene: TRBD1
V gene: TRBV27
J gene: TRBJ1-2
clone size: once
CDR3 DNA: TGTGCCAGCAGTCCACAGGGGGCAGTAGGATTTGGCTACACCTTC
CDR3 protein: CASSPQGAVGFGYTF

D gene: TRBD1
V gene: TRBV18
J gene: TRBJ1-1
clone size: few
CDR3 DNA: TGTGCCAGCTCAGCTCGACAGGGTGAAACTGAAGCTTTCTTT
CDR3 protein: CASSARQGETEAFF

D gene: TRBD1
V gene: TRBV5-1
J gene: TRBJ1-2
clone size: -
CDR3 DNA: TGCGCCAGCAGCTTCGGGACAGACTATGGCTACACCTTC
CDR3 protein: CASSFGTDYGYTF

D gene: TRBD1
V gene: TRBV5-1
J gene: TRBJ2-5
clone size: -
CDR3 DNA: TGCGCCAGCAGCATTAGACCAGGGACAGGGTCAGCAGAGACCCAGTACTTC
CDR3 protein: CASSIRPGTGSAETQYF

D gene: TRBD1
V gene: TRBV19
J gene: TRBJ1-3
clone size: -
CDR3 DNA: TGTGCCAGTAGTATCGGACAGGGAGGAAACACCATATATTTT
CDR3 protein: CASSIGQGGNTIYF

D gene: -
V gene: TRBV12-3/TRBV12-4
J gene: TRBJ1-2
clone size: -
CDR3 DNA: TGTGCCAGCAGTTGGGGCCCTTTTGGCTACACCTTC
CDR3 protein: CASSWGPFGYTF